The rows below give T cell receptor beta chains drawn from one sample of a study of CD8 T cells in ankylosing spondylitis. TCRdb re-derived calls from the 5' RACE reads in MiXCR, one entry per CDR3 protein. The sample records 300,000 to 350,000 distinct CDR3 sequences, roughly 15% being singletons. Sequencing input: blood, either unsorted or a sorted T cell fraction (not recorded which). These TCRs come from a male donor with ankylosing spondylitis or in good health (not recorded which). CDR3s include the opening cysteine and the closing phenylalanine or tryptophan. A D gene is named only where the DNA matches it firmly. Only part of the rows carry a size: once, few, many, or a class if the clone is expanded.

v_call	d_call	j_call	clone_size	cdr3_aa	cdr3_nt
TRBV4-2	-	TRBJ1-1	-	CASSQMTGNTEAFF	TGTGCCAGCAGCCAAATGACAGGGAACACTGAAGCTTTCTTT
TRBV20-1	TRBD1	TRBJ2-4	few	CSALGQEENIQYF	TGCAGTGCTTTGGGACAGGAAGAAAACATTCAGTACTTC
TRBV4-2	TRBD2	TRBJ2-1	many	CASSPETSGFYNEQFF	TGTGCCAGCAGCCCTGAGACTAGCGGGTTCTACAATGAGCAGTTCTTC
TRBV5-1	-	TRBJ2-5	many	CASSLEEGYKETQYF	TGCGCCAGCAGCTTGGAGGAGGGGTATAAAGAGACCCAGTACTTC
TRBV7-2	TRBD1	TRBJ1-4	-	CASSLATGVVEKLFF	TGTGCCAGCAGCTTAGCGACAGGGGTTGTTGAAAAACTGTTTTTT
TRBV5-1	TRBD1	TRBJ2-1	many	CASSLEGQYYNEQFF	TGCGCCAGCAGCTTGGAGGGACAGTACTACAATGAGCAGTTCTTC
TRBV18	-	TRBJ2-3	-	CASSPRGLAADTQYF	TGTGCCAGCTCACCGAGGGGTCTAGCAGCAGATACGCAGTATTTT
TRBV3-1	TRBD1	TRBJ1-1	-	CASSQHETGKVNTEAFF	TGTGCCAGCAGCCAACATGAGACAGGGAAGGTGAACACTGAAGCTTTCTTT
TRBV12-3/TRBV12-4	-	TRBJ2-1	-	CASSLRGFADEQFF	TGTGCCAGCAGTTTAAGGGGGTTTGCGGATGAGCAGTTCTTC
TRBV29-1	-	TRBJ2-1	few	CSSRDPAPNEQFF	TGCAGCTCTCGGGACCCGGCCCCCAATGAGCAGTTCTTC
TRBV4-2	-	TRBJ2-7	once	CASSQDRREREQYF	TGTGCCAGCAGCCAAGATAGGCGTGAGAGGGAGCAGTACTTC
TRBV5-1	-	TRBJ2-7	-	CASSLEGILSYEQYF	TGCGCCAGCAGCTTGGAAGGGATCCTCTCCTACGAGCAGTACTTC
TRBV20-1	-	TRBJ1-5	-	CSALVGTLNQPQHF	TGCAGTGCTCTCGTAGGGACGCTCAATCAGCCCCAGCATTTT
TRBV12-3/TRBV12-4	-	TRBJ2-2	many	CASRGTGELFF	TGTGCCAGCAGGGGCACCGGGGAGCTGTTTTTT
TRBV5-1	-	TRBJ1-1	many	CASSLAPGMNTEAFF	TGCGCCAGCAGCTTGGCCCCAGGGATGAACACTGAAGCTTTCTTT
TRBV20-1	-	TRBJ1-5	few	CSARDKVFQPQHF	TGCAGTGCTAGAGATAAAGTTTTCCAGCCCCAGCATTTT
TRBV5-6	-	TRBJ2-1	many	CASSPYLTELYNEQFF	TGTGCCAGCAGCCCATATCTGACAGAGTTATACAATGAGCAGTTCTTC
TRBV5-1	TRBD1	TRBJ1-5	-	CASSMDRGDQPQHF	TGCGCCAGCAGCATGGACAGGGGAGACCAGCCCCAGCATTTT
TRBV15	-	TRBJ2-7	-	CATSRPTTDPKLFF	TGTGCCACCAGCAGACCTACTACGGACCCGAAACTCTTCTTC
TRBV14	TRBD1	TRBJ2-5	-	CASSSRTGEETQYF	TGTGCCAGCAGCTCTAGGACAGGGGAAGAGACCCAGTACTTC
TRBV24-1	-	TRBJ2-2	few	CATQRPNTGELFF	TGTGCCACCCAACGGCCGAACACCGGGGAGCTGTTTTTT
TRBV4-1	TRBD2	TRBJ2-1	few	CASSLPGPSGYSSYNEQFF	TGCGCCAGCAGCCTCCCTGGGCCTAGCGGGTACAGTTCCTACAATGAGCAGTTCTTC
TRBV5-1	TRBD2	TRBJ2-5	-	CASSLTSRRETQYF	TGCGCCAGCAGCCTGACTAGCCGGAGAGAGACCCAGTACTTC
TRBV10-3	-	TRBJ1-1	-	CAISGTRTPNTEAFF	TGTGCCATCAGTGGGACCCGGACACCGAACACTGAAGCTTTCTTT
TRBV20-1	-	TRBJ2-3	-	CSALDASTDTQYF	TGCAGTGCTCTCGACGCAAGCACAGATACGCAGTATTTT
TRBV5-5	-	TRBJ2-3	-	CASSLVGLYTDTQYF	TGTGCCAGCAGCTTGGTGGGTCTATACACAGATACGCAGTATTTT